The T cell receptor (beta chain) described here comes from a study of CD8 T cells in Susac syndrome. Study findings and constraints: The study admitted that it had a relatively small number of individuals in its TCR sequencing and HLA analysis.

Germline CDR1 GTSNPN, CDR2 SVGIG (reference sequence). The CDR3 contains 14 residues. Trimming cost V 5 bases and J 8 bases; bases outside gene matches: 12. After extraction with the RNeasy kit, about 0.5 to 1 ug of the RNA was reverse transcribed using random hexamers. TCRdb used MiXCR to reprocess the immunoSEQ multiplex PCR reads, holding one entry per CDR3 protein. This table has 350,000 to 550,000 distinct CDR3 sequences, more than 80% appearing once. About this clonotype: Antigen specificity is unknown.

CD8+ and CD4+ T cells taken from blood had their TCR beta sequenced. Sequencing was carried out using CD8+ T cells from PBMCs. The sequence was obtained from a human donor with multiple sclerosis. J is TRBJ1-2 and V is TRBV30; 9 bases are a match to TRBD1. The CDR3 DNA reads TGTGCCTGGGTCCCGGGGACAGGGAACGTCGGCTACACCTTC. Its protein product is CAWVPGTGNVGYTF.